This T cell receptor (beta chain) was recovered during a study of blood T cell repertoires in COVID-19. With 1 base removed from V and 0 bases from J, the gap between germline ends came to 9 bases. Germline CDR1 LGHDT, CDR2 YNNKEL (reference sequence). The CDR3 is made up of 16 amino acids. This clone appeared once. This table comes from immunoSEQ multiplex PCR, and its TCRdb copy is limited to in-frame clones, with some not included. The sample has roughly 120,000 clones, 85% seen once. The chain uses TRBV3-1 (or the pseudogene TRBV3-2) and TRBJ2-2, with D maybe TRBD1 (6 bases). The sample comprised peripheral blood. The clonotype originates from a man older than 75 with acute or convalescent COVID-19. CDR3 amino acids: CASSQGQGTNTGELFF. For the CDR3, the DNA is TGTGCCAGCAGCCAAGGCCAGGGGACGAACACCGGGGAGCTGTTTTTT.